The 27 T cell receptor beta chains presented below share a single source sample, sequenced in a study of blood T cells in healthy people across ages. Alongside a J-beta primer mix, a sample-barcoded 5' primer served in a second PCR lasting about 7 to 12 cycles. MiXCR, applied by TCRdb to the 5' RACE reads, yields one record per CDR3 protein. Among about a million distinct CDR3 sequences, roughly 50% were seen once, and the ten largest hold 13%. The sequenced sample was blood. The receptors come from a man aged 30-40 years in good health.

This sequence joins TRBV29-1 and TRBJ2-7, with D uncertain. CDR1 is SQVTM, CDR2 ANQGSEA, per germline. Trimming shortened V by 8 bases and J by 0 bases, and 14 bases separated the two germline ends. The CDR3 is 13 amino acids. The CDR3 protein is CSSSTALSYEQYF. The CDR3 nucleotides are TGCAGCTCATCAACCGCACTCTCCTACGAGCAGTACTTC.

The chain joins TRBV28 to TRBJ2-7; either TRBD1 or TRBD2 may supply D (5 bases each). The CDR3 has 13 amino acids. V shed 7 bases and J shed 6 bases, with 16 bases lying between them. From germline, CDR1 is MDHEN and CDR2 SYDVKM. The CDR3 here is CASTLLGEREQYF. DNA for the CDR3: TGTGCCAGCACCCTATTGGGGGAGCGCGAGCAGTACTTC.

The CDR3 region is CASSHGLAGHNEQFF. DNA of the CDR3: TGTGCCAGCAGCCATGGGCTAGCGGGCCACAATGAGCAGTTCTTC. The V gene is TRBV7-8, the J gene TRBJ2-1; 8 positions match TRBD2. Trimming at V came to 5 bases and at J to 5 bases, leaving 8 bases not matched to a gene. The CDR3 contains 15 residues. From germline, CDR1 is SGHVS and CDR2 FQNEAQ.

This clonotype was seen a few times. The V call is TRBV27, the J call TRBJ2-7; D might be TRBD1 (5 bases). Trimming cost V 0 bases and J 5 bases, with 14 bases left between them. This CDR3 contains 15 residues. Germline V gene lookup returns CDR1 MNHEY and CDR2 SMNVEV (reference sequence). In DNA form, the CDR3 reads TGTGCCAGCAGTTTATCGCGGCAGGGTATCAACGAGCAGTACTTC. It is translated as CASSLSRQGINEQYF.

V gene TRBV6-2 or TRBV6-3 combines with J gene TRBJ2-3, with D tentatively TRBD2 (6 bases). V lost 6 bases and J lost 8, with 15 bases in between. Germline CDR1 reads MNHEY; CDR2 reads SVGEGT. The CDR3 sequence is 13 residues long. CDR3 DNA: TGTGCCAGCAGCTGGGACTCCTCCGGTACGCAGTATTTT. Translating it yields CASSWDSSGTQYF.

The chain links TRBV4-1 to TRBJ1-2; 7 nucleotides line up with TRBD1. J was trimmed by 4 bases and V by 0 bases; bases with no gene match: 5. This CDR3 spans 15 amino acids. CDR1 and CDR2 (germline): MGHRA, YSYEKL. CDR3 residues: CASSQEGTEVYGYTF. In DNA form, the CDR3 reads TGCGCCAGCAGCCAAGAGGGGACAGAAGTCTATGGCTACACCTTC.

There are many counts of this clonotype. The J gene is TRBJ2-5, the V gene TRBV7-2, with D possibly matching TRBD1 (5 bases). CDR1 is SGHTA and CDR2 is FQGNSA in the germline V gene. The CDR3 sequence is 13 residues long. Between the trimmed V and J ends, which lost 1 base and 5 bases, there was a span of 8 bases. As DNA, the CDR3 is TGTGCCAGCAGCTTAGGGGGCCGGGAGACCCAGTACTTC. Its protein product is CASSLGGRETQYF.

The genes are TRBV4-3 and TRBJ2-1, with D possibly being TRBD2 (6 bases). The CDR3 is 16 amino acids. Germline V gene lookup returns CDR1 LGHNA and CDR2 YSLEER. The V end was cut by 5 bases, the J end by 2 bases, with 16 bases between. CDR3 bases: TGCGCCAGCAGCGCGACTTGGGGGGACCCCTACAATGAGCAGTTCTTC. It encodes CASSATWGDPYNEQFF.

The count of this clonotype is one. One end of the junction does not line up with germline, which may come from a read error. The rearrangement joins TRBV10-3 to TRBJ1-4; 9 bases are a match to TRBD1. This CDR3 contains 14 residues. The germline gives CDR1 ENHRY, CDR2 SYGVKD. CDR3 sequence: CAISRDRDGEKLFF. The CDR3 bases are TGCGCCATCAGCCGGGACAGGGACGGCGAAAAACTGTTTTTT.

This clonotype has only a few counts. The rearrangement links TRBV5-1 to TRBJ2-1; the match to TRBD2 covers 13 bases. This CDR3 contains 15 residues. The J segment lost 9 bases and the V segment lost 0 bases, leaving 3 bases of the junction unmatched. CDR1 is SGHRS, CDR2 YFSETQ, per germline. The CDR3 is CASSLVLAGGSEQFF. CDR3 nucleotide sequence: TGCGCCAGCAGCTTGGTACTAGCGGGGGGGAGTGAGCAGTTCTTC. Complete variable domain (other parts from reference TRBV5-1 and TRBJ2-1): KAGVTQTPRYLIKTRGQQVTLSCSPISGHRSVSWYQQTPGQGLQFLFEYFSETQRNKGNFPGRFSGRQFSNSRSEMNVSTLELGDSALYLCASSLVLAGGSEQFFGPGTRLTVL.

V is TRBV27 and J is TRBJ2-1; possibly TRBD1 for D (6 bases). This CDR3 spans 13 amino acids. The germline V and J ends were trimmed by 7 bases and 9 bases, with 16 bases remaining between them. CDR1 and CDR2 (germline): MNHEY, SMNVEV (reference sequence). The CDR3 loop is CASIYLRGSEQFF. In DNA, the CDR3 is TGTGCCAGCATCTACCTCAGGGGAAGTGAGCAGTTCTTC.

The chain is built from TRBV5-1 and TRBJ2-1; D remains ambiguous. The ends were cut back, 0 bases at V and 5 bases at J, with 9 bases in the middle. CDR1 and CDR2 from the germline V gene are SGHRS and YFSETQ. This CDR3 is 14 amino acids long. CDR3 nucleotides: TGCGCCAGCAGCTTGGCGATGACGGACAATGAGCAGTTCTTC. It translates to CASSLAMTDNEQFF. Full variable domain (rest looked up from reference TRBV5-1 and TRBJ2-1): KAGVTQTPRYLIKTRGQQVTLSCSPISGHRSVSWYQQTPGQGLQFLFEYFSETQRNKGNFPGRFSGRQFSNSRSEMNVSTLELGDSALYLCASSLAMTDNEQFFGPGTRLTVL.

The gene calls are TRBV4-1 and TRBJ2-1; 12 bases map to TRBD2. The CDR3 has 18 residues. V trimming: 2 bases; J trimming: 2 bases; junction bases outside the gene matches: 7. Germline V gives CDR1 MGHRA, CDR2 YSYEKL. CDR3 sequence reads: CASSQSPSGGAPYNEQFF. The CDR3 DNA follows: TGCGCCAGCAGCCAATCCCCTAGCGGGGGGGCCCCCTACAATGAGCAGTTCTTC.

The CDR3 spells CASSQAVQGATYNSPLHF. As DNA, the CDR3 is TGTGCCAGCAGCCAAGCAGTCCAGGGGGCTACCTATAATTCACCCCTCCACTTT. The chain is built from TRBV3-1 and TRBJ1-6; the match to TRBD1 covers 8 bases. The V segment lost 1 base and the J segment 2 bases; nucleotides outside the gene matches: 7. CDR3 length: 18 residues. Germline V gene lookup returns CDR1 LGHDT and CDR2 YNNKEL (reference sequence).

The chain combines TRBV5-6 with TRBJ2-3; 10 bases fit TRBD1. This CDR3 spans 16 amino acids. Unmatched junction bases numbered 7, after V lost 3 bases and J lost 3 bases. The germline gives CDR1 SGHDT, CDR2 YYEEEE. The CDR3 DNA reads TGTGCCAGCAGCTACCGGACAGGGGGGTGGACAGATACGCAGTATTTT. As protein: CASSYRTGGWTDTQYF.

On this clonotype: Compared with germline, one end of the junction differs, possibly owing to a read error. DNA of the CDR3: TGTGCCAGCAGCCGGACAGATGCGCAGTATTTT. Protein product: CASSRTDAQYF. J is TRBJ2-3 and V is TRBV28; a weak D match, TRBD1 (6 bases). This CDR3 contains 11 residues. Germline lookup yields CDR1 MDHEN and CDR2 SYDVKM.

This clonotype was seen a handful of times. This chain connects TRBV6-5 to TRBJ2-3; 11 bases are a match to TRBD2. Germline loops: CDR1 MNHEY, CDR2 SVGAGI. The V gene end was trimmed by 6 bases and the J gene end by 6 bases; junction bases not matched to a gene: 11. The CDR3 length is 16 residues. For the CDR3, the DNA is TGTGCCAGCAGGAAACTAGCGGGGGCCCCCATGGATACGCAGTATTTT. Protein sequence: CASRKLAGAPMDTQYF.

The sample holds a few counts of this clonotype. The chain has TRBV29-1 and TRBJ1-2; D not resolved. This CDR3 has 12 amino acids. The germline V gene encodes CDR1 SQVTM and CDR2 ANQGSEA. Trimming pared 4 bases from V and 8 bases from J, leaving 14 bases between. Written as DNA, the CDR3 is TGCAGCGTTGCCAGTCCGGTGGTAGGCTACACCTTC. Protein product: CSVASPVVGYTF.

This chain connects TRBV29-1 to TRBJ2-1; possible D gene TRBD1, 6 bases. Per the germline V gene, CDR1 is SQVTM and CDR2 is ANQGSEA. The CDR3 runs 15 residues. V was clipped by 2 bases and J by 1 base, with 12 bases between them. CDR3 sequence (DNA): TGCAGCGTTGAATCAGGGGTGGGGTCCTACAATGAGCAGTTCTTC. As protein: CSVESGVGSYNEQFF.

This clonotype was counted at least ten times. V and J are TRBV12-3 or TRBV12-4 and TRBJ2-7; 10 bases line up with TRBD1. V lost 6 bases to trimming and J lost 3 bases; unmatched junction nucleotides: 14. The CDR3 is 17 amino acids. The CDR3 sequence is CASSAPGQGMYVYEQYF. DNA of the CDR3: TGTGCCAGCAGCGCGCCGGGACAGGGGATGTACGTCTACGAGCAGTACTTC.

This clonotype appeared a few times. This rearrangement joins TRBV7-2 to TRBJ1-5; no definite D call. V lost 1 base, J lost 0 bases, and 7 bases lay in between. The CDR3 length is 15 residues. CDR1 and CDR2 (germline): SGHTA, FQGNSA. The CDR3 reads CASSLVVHSNQPQHF. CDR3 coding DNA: TGTGCCAGCAGCTTAGTGGTCCATAGCAATCAGCCCCAGCATTTT.

CDR3 loop: CASSVGQENNEQYF. DNA for the CDR3: TGCGCCAGCAGCGTAGGCCAGGAGAACAATGAGCAGTACTTC. The chain joins TRBV5-1 to TRBJ2-1, with no clear D. The closer fit of TRBJ2-7 to the DNA end suggests the J call may be wrong. Germline V gene data show CDR1 as SGHRS and CDR2 as YFSETQ. CDR3 size: 14 residues.

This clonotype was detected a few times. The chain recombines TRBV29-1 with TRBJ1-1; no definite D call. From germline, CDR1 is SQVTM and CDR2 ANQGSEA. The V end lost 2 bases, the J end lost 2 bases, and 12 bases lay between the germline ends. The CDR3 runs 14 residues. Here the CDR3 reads CSVERATTNTEAFF. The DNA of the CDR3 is TGCAGCGTTGAACGGGCCACGACCAACACTGAAGCTTTCTTT.

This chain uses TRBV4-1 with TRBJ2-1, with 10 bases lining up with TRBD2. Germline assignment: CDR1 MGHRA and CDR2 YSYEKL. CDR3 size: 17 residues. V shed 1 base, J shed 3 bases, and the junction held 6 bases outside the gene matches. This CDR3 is CASSQVPSGGSYNEQFF. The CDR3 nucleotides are TGCGCCAGCAGCCAAGTCCCTAGCGGGGGCAGCTACAATGAGCAGTTCTTC.

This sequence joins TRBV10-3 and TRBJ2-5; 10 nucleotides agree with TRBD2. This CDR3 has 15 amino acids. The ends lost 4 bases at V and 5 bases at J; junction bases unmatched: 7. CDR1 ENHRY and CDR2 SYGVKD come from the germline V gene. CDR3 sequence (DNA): TGTGCCATCAGTGGAGCGGGGGGGCCGGTGGAGACCCAGTACTTC. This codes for CAISGAGGPVETQYF.

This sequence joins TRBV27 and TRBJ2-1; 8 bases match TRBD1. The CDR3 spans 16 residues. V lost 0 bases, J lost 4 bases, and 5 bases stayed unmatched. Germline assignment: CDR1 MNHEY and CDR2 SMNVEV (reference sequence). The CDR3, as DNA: TGTGCCAGCAGTTTATCCGAGACAGGGGCTTACAATGAGCAGTTCTTC. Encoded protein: CASSLSETGAYNEQFF.

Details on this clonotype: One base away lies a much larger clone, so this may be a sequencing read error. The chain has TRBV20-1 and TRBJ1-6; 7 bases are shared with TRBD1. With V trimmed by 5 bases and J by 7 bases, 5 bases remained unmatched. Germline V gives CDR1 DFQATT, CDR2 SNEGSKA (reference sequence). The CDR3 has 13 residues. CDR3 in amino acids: CSAGQERNSPLHF. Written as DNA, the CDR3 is TGCAGTGCTGGACAGGAACGGAATTCACCCCTCCACTTT.